This is a list of T cell receptor beta chains from one sample in a study. TCRdb recomputed calls from the 5' RACE reads with MiXCR, one row per CDR3 protein. The sample lists about 59,000 distinct CDR3 sequences; less than 25% were seen once. Material for sequencing was tumor-infiltrating Tregs sorted from the breast tumor. Receptors were obtained from a female donor with breast cancer. Each CDR3 is given with its conserved first and last residue. Each record gives: D gene, V gene, clone size, J gene, CDR3 protein, CDR3 DNA. A D gene is named only where the DNA matches it firmly. Clone size appears in some rows only: once, few, many, or a class for an expanded clone.

D: NA
V: TRBV7-9
size: NA
J: TRBJ1-2
CDR3: CASRKDRYGYTF
DNA: TGTGCCAGCAGAAAGGACCGGTATGGCTACACCTTC

D: NA
V: TRBV4-3
size: few
J: TRBJ2-3
CDR3: CASSQDPTLRTDTQYF
DNA: TGCGCCAGCAGCCAAGATCCGACACTAAGGACAGATACGCAGTATTTT

D: TRBD2
V: TRBV7-9
size: few
J: TRBJ2-3
CDR3: CASSSVGTRFTDTQYF
DNA: TGTGCCAGCAGCTCCGTCGGGACTAGGTTCACAGATACGCAGTATTTT

D: TRBD2
V: TRBV7-9
size: few
J: TRBJ2-1
CDR3: CASSWGLAGRLGHDNEQFF
DNA: TGTGCCAGCAGCTGGGGACTAGCGGGACGGTTAGGGCATGATAATGAGCAGTTCTTC

D: NA
V: TRBV28
size: many
J: TRBJ1-2
CDR3: CASKYGDYGYTF
DNA: TGTGCCAGCAAGTACGGGGACTATGGCTACACCTTC

D: TRBD1
V: TRBV5-1
size: many
J: TRBJ2-2
CDR3: CASSSGQRNTGELFF
DNA: TGCGCCAGCAGCTCGGGACAGCGAAACACCGGGGAGCTGTTTTTT

D: NA
V: TRBV11-2
size: NA
J: TRBJ1-1
CDR3: CASSFQGQRAEAFF
DNA: TGTGCCAGCAGCTTCCAAGGACAGAGGGCTGAAGCTTTCTTT

D: TRBD2
V: TRBV10-2
size: NA
J: TRBJ2-2
CDR3: CASSRRGGGAAGELFF
DNA: TGCGCCAGCAGTAGAAGGGGCGGGGGGGCCGCCGGGGAGCTGTTTTTT

D: NA
V: TRBV6-6
size: few
J: TRBJ1-1
CDR3: CASSYPTGTEAFF
DNA: TGTGCCAGCAGTTACCCAACAGGCACTGAAGCTTTCTTT

D: TRBD2
V: TRBV24-1
size: once
J: TRBJ2-1
CDR3: CATSDLPTSGGGDKQFF
DNA: TGTGCCACCAGTGATTTACCCACTAGCGGAGGAGGGGATAAGCAGTTCTTC

D: TRBD2
V: TRBV24-1
size: few
J: TRBJ2-1
CDR3: CATSRAGEYGNEQFF
DNA: TGTGCCACCAGTAGGGCGGGAGAGTATGGGAATGAGCAGTTCTTC

D: NA
V: TRBV5-1
size: many
J: TRBJ1-1
CDR3: CASSLDGRSNTEAFF
DNA: TGCGCCAGCAGCTTGGACGGACGGTCGAACACTGAAGCTTTCTTT

D: NA
V: TRBV7-2
size: few
J: TRBJ2-7
CDR3: CASSLAGGPLYEQYF
DNA: TGTGCCAGCAGCTTAGCGGGGGGGCCACTTTACGAGCAGTACTTC

D: NA
V: TRBV5-1
size: NA
J: TRBJ2-7
CDR3: CASSLTPSSYEQYF
DNA: TGCGCCAGCAGCCTGACACCTTCCTCCTACGAGCAGTACTTC

D: TRBD2
V: TRBV9
size: few
J: TRBJ2-1
CDR3: CASSVWDARGVNEQFF
DNA: TGTGCCAGCAGCGTTTGGGACGCCCGGGGGGTCAATGAGCAGTTCTTC

D: TRBD1
V: TRBV29-1
size: many
J: TRBJ1-2
CDR3: CSVQGQGNGYTF
DNA: TGCAGCGTTCAGGGACAGGGGAATGGCTACACCTTC

D: NA
V: TRBV3-1
size: NA
J: TRBJ1-1
CDR3: CASTLAGEALF
DNA: TGTGCCAGCACCCTGGCGGGGGAAGCTCTCTTT

D: TRBD1
V: TRBV7-2
size: NA
J: TRBJ2-5
CDR3: CASSPDRAQETQYF
DNA: TGTGCCAGCTCCCCGGACAGGGCCCAAGAGACCCAGTACTTC

D: NA
V: TRBV20-1
size: few
J: TRBJ2-4
CDR3: CSGFEGTKNIQYF
DNA: TGCAGTGGATTCGAGGGGACCAAAAACATTCAGTACTTC

D: NA
V: TRBV24-1
size: NA
J: TRBJ2-7
CDR3: CATSDQGMDEQYF
DNA: TGTGCCACCAGTGATCAGGGTATGGACGAGCAGTACTTC

D: NA
V: TRBV7-2
size: few
J: TRBJ1-1
CDR3: CASKNSLNTEAFF
DNA: TGTGCCAGCAAGAACAGTTTGAACACTGAAGCTTTCTTT

D: TRBD1
V: TRBV29-1
size: many
J: TRBJ2-5
CDR3: CSVHQGATQTQYF
DNA: TGCAGCGTTCATCAGGGGGCGACTCAGACCCAGTACTTC

D: TRBD2
V: TRBV7-3
size: NA
J: TRBJ2-2
CDR3: CASSGSGSGGTGELFF
DNA: TGTGCCAGCAGTGGTAGCGGGAGTGGGGGCACCGGGGAGCTGTTTTTT

D: TRBD1
V: TRBV6-5
size: medium-sized
J: TRBJ1-1
CDR3: CASSGQGAKAFF
DNA: TGTGCCAGCAGTGGACAGGGGGCTAAAGCTTTCTTT

D: NA
V: TRBV29-1
size: few
J: TRBJ1-2
CDR3: CSVEDRGNNGYTF
DNA: TGCAGCGTTGAAGATCGAGGGAACAATGGCTACACCTTC

D: TRBD2
V: TRBV7-2
size: medium-sized
J: TRBJ2-3
CDR3: CASSFLSSGRTDTQYF
DNA: TGTGCCAGCAGCTTCCTTAGTAGCGGGAGAACAGATACGCAGTATTTT